What follows describes a single T cell receptor beta chain. Its antigen specificity is not known. One base away there is no much larger clone; base qualities are not given. This specimen belongs to a study of blood T cell repertoires in COVID-19 (dated by TCRdb to 2020 to 2021). For the study in its entirety: The collaborator samples originated in the United States, Italy and Spain and spanned the acute and convalescent phases of COVID-19. Where HLA class I and class II types were available, the types were taken from metadata supplied by the sample provider, not from assay-based typing. The repertoires were released in a freely available public database meant as a resource for research on the immune response to SARS-CoV-2. Deeply sampled blood TCRbeta repertoires from subjects exposed to, actively infected with, or recovered from COVID-19 were included in the dataset. The samples were drawn from two sources: the first 160 participants of the ongoing ImmuneRACE study, and 950 to 1,500 subjects contributed by 6 global collaborators. The material from the prospective study consisted of cDNA or gDNA derived from T cells, B-cell-depleted T cells, or PBMCs. Nearly every sample came with metadata listing a de-identified subject ID, COVID-19 status, age in years and sex. Overall study results and their limits: Clinical and demographic metadata were provided uncurated, with the amount varying by source and participant.

TCRbeta CDR3 regions were amplified from genomic DNA by means of the immunoSEQ Assay, a bias-controlled multiplex PCR. Per the source publication's procedure: Nucleated cell counts per sample were estimated from amplification of reference gene primers within the assay. To quantify the absolute abundance of each unique TCRbeta CDR3 rearrangement, sequence reads were collapsed and filtered. For each sample, productive Simpson clonality was calculated as the square root of Simpson's diversity index over productive rearrangements. TCRdb obtained this table from immuneACCESS and retained in-frame rearrangements with V and J assigned. These tables miss some clones; where compared with another copy, unresolved V genes account for less than half of the shortfall, and the remainder is unexplained. V and J calls and clone size are as listed in that table; D and trimming were resolved from the DNA. The sample yields about 180,000 clones; roughly 80% were counted once. The ten most abundant clones make up roughly 14% of the sample.

Per the germline V gene, MNHEY is the CDR1 and SVGAGI is the CDR2. Reading from cysteine to phenylalanine, the CDR3 counts 15 amino acids. The DNA shown is the 45-base CDR3, in frame from base 1. Trimming leaves V shorter by 6 bases and J shorter by 0 bases, with the junction holding 2 bases beyond the gene matches. Participants in the prospective study were enrolled through a virtual design, were aged about 18 to 90 years, and lived in approximately 25 United States geographic areas. In the prospective study, participants were assigned to cohorts based on the clinical history participants reported in a screening survey and a study questionnaire. A participant counted as exposed if, within 2 weeks of entering the study, that participant had been in contact with someone who had a PCR-confirmed or clinician-diagnosed COVID-19 case. In the prospective study, whole blood, serum and a nasopharyngeal or oropharyngeal swab were collected from each participant by mobile phlebotomists. Prospective study participants could optionally give additional blood draws and questionnaires over an approximately 2-month period. Prospective study blood samples were shipped either frozen or at room temperature before DNA extraction.

The chain is encoded by TRBV6-5 joined to TRBJ1-5, and TRBD1 aligns with 10 junction nucleotides. Material for sequencing was PBMCs or T cells enriched from blood (not recorded which). The TCR originated in a man between 60 and 70 years old who had been exposed to COVID-19. The sequence in DNA is TGTGCCAGCAGCGGGACAGGGGATAGCAATCAGCCCCAGCATTTT. Its protein product is CASSGTGDSNQPQHF.